The clone carrying this T cell receptor beta chain appeared many times. What it binds is unknown. The data derive from a study of post-analysis software for immune sequencing data. Germline V gene data show CDR1 as MNHEY and CDR2 as SVGAGI. This CDR3 has 12 amino acids. The trim removed 6 bases at V and 11 bases at J, leaving 6 bases unmatched. The TCR beta cDNA libraries carried unique molecular identifiers. Input populations of roughly 0.9 to 10 million T cells gave rise to about 480,000 cDNA molecules. TCRdb passed the PCR reads through MiXCR, listing each CDR3 protein once. The sample includes about 540,000 distinct CDR3 sequences, 30% to 40% of them seen just once. Findings and limits, study-wide: Controls had significantly higher normalized Chao1 diversity than multiple sclerosis patients. Samples from one preparation batch, clustered by F measure, grouped strongly together. A few TRBV segments (TRBV5-6, TRBV5-1 and TRBV20-1 among them) occurred more frequently in patients than in controls.

The sequenced sample consisted of blood. The J gene is TRBJ2-5, the V gene TRBV6-5, with TRBD1 matching over 10 bases. This TCR derives from a girl aged 2-17 years with multiple sclerosis. In nucleotides, the CDR3 is TGTGCCAGCAGAAGAGGGACAGGGGCACAGTACTTC. This translates into CASRRGTGAQYF.